What follows describes a single TCR beta chain. V lost 5 bases and J 1 base, leaving 8 bases between the germline ends. The CDR3 is made up of 13 amino acids. Germline assignment: CDR1 SGHNT and CDR2 YENEEA. This record belongs to a study of blood T cell repertoires in COVID-19. Repertoires were generated with immunoSEQ multiplex PCR, while TCRdb's copy carries only in-frame clones and drops some. The sample contains around 190,000 clones, roughly nine tenths of which appear only once. This chain links TRBV11-3 with TRBJ1-1; the D gene is possibly TRBD1 (5 bases). Sequencing was carried out using peripheral blood. The sequence came from an older man with active or convalescent COVID-19. The CDR3 loop is CASSMTENTEAFF. Written as DNA, the CDR3 is TGTGCCAGCAGCATGACAGAGAACACTGAAGCTTTCTTT.